These 20 T cell receptor beta chains were all obtained from the same sample, sequenced in a study of blood T cell repertoires in COVID-19. Sequenced by immunoSEQ multiplex PCR; TCRdb stores in-frame clones only, minus some. The sample comprises more than 45,000 clones, around 83% of which are singletons, and roughly 15% rests with the top ten. The specimen sequenced was peripheral blood. These receptors originate from a human donor in a cohort sampled during active COVID-19.

This chain connects TRBV5-1 to TRBJ2-7, with 7 positions matching TRBD1. The trim removed 0 bases at V and 4 bases at J, leaving 10 bases unmatched. CDR3 length: 16 amino acids. Per germline, CDR1 SGHRS and CDR2 YFSETQ. The CDR3 reads CASSLGMTGLFYEQYF. DNA for the CDR3: TGCGCCAGCAGCTTGGGGATGACAGGGCTATTTTACGAGCAGTACTTC.

This chain connects TRBV29-1 to TRBJ1-2; 9 bases match TRBD1. Germline lookup yields CDR1 SQVTM and CDR2 ANQGSEA. V lost 1 base, J lost 7 bases, and 7 bases stayed unmatched. The CDR3 extends over 14 amino acids. As DNA, the CDR3 is TGCAGCGTTGAAGGCAGGGGACAGGGAAGTGGCTACACCTTC. Translating it yields CSVEGRGQGSGYTF.

The chain uses TRBV11-3 and TRBJ1-5, with D perhaps matching TRBD1 (5 bases). CDR3 length: 17 residues. Germline V gene lookup returns CDR1 SGHNT and CDR2 YENEEA. V was shortened by 5 bases and J by 0 bases, with 17 bases between the two germline ends. CDR3 coding DNA: TGTGCCAGCAGCCCCAGGGAAGTGCTTAATAGCAATCAGCCCCAGCATTTT. This encodes CASSPREVLNSNQPQHF.

The chain combines TRBV5-4 with TRBJ1-2; 8 positions agree with TRBD1. V lost 4 bases to trimming and J lost 7 bases; unmatched junction nucleotides: 15. The CDR3 contains 16 residues. In germline, CDR1 is SGHNT, CDR2 YYREEE (reference sequence). The CDR3 DNA reads as TGTGCCAGCAGCCCTGACCCGCAGGGGGCGCTTCTTGGCTACACCTTC. It encodes CASSPDPQGALLGYTF.

The rearrangement links TRBV2 to TRBJ2-7; no clear D. Trimming took 3 bases from V and 6 from J, leaving 9 bases between them. CDR1 SNHLY and CDR2 FYNNEI come from the germline V gene. The length of the CDR3 is 12 residues. The CDR3 here is CASSDLSPEQYF. In DNA, the CDR3 is TGTGCCAGCAGTGATCTATCCCCCGAGCAGTACTTC.

The rearrangement joins TRBV5-4 to TRBJ2-2; the match to TRBD2 covers 8 bases. V shed 0 bases and J 5 bases; nucleotides not matched to a gene: 3. The CDR3 sequence is 15 residues long. Per the germline V gene, CDR1 is SGHNT and CDR2 is YYREEE (reference sequence). The CDR3 loop reads CASSLGGGPTGELFF. DNA of the CDR3: TGTGCCAGCAGCTTGGGCGGGGGGCCGACCGGGGAGCTGTTTTTT.

J is TRBJ1-4 and V is TRBV21-1. TRBV21-1 represents a pseudogene. The CDR3 runs 12 residues. DNA for the CDR3: TGTGCCCCGAGCGGGGGGAAAGAAAAACTGTTTTTT. Translation: CAPSGGKEKLFF.

The genes are TRBV5-1 and TRBJ2-5; D is unclear. V dropped 6 bases and J dropped 1 base, with 10 bases sitting between them. Germline V CDR1 and CDR2: SGHRS, YFSETQ. CDR3 length: 13 amino acids. This CDR3 is CASTVRPQETQYF. CDR3 in DNA: TGCGCCAGCACGGTGCGGCCCCAAGAGACCCAGTACTTC.

The V and J genes are TRBV6-1 and TRBJ1-1, with D possibly being TRBD1 (5 bases). Per the germline V gene, CDR1 is MNHNS and CDR2 is SASEGT. Trimming pared 2 bases from V and 2 bases from J, leaving 9 bases between. This CDR3 comprises 14 residues. CDR3 protein: CASSEQGTNTEAFF. Here the CDR3 DNA reads TGTGCCAGCAGTGAACAGGGCACAAACACTGAAGCTTTCTTT.

This clone appeared once. The V and J genes are TRBV15 and TRBJ1-3; tentative D call: TRBD1 (5 bases). Germline V CDR1 and CDR2: LNHNV, YYDKDF (reference sequence). Trimming shortened V by 2 bases and J by 5 bases, and 16 bases separated the two germline ends. CDR3 length equals 16 residues. CDR3 residues: CATSRPGEYSRNTIYF. CDR3 nucleotides: TGTGCCACCAGCAGACCGGGGGAGTATAGTAGAAACACCATATATTTT.

The chain carries TRBV7-9 and TRBJ2-7; TRBD1 might be the D (5 bases). V shed 2 bases and J shed 2 bases, with 10 bases lying between them. Germline V lookup: CDR1 SEHNR, CDR2 FQNEAQ (reference sequence). The CDR3 totals 14 residues. The CDR3 nucleotides are TGTGCCAGCAGCTTACCTCAGGGCCCCTACGAGCAGTACTTC. It is translated as CASSLPQGPYEQYF.

J is TRBJ2-3 and V is TRBV10-1; 7 nucleotides line up with TRBD2. Germline assignment: CDR1 WNHNN and CDR2 SYGVQD (reference sequence). The J segment lost 9 bases and the V segment lost 3 bases, leaving 6 bases of the junction unmatched. The length of the CDR3 is 13 residues. CDR3 in DNA: TGCGCCAGCAGTGATTCACTAGCGTGCACGCAGTATTTT. Translated: CASSDSLACTQYF.

The gene calls are TRBV12-5 and TRBJ2-3; TRBD1 matches 10 bases. V trimming: 4 bases; J trimming: 4 bases; junction bases outside the gene matches: 11. This CDR3 is built from 17 residues. From germline, CDR1 is LGHNT and CDR2 FRNRAP. CDR3 region: CASGSPGTGVLSDTQYF. DNA for the CDR3: TGTGCTAGTGGTTCTCCCGGGACAGGGGTTTTATCAGATACGCAGTATTTT.

This clone is labeled medium-sized. This chain uses TRBV5-1 with TRBJ2-1, with D perhaps matching TRBD1 (6 bases). V was pared by 5 bases and J by 3 bases, with 15 bases between. The germline V gene has CDR1 SGHRS and CDR2 YFSETQ. The length of the CDR3 is 15 residues. CDR3 sequence: CASRLGVTGYNEQFF. CDR3 nucleotides: TGCGCCAGCAGACTCGGGGTGACAGGCTACAATGAGCAGTTCTTC.

The gene calls are TRBV4-1 and TRBJ1-5; the match to TRBD1 covers 10 bases. The V segment lost 0 bases and the J segment 2 bases; nucleotides outside the gene matches: 4. The CDR3 runs to 17 residues. Looked up from germline, CDR1 is MGHRA and CDR2 is YSYEKL. The CDR3 coding sequence is TGCGCCAGCAGCCAAGATAGGGGGACAGGGGGCAATCAGCCCCAGCATTTT. It translates to CASSQDRGTGGNQPQHF.

The rearrangement links TRBV11-2 to TRBJ1-5; D possibly corresponds to TRBD1 (6 bases). V lost 5 bases and J 4 bases, leaving 12 bases between the germline ends. CDR1 SGHAT and CDR2 FQNNGV come from the germline V gene. CDR3 length equals 14 residues. This chain's CDR3 is CASSPGRGNQPQHF. In DNA form, the CDR3 reads TGTGCCAGCAGCCCCGGGAGGGGGAATCAGCCCCAGCATTTT.

V and J are TRBV2 and TRBJ2-2; 11 nucleotides line up with TRBD1. V shed 2 bases, J shed 5 bases, and the junction held 4 bases outside the gene matches. The germline V gene has CDR1 SNHLY and CDR2 FYNNEI. The CDR3 is 16 amino acids. CDR3 in amino acids: CASSERTGGYTGELFF. The CDR3 nucleotides read TGTGCCAGCAGTGAAAGGACAGGGGGCTATACCGGGGAGCTGTTTTTT.

The chain couples TRBV27 to TRBJ1-5; D is undetermined. The CDR3 contains 12 residues. Trimming stripped 4 bases from V and 7 bases from J, with 8 bases between. Germline V CDR1 and CDR2: MNHEY, SMNVEV (reference sequence). The CDR3 nucleotides read TGTGCCAGCAGTTCCAGCGGGCAGCCCCAGCATTTT. Its translation: CASSSSGQPQHF.

This sequence joins TRBV19 and TRBJ2-7, with D maybe TRBD1 (5 bases). The CDR3 totals 13 residues. Germline V CDR1 and CDR2: LNHDA, SQIVND (reference sequence). V gave up 3 bases and J gave up 3 bases, with 9 bases separating them. The CDR3 DNA sequence: TGTGCCAGTAGTATCCAGGGTTTCTACGAGCAGTACTTC. Protein sequence: CASSIQGFYEQYF.

This chain links TRBV23-1 with TRBJ2-1; D unresolved. TRBV23-1 is annotated as an ORF whose role is uncertain. The CDR3 spans 15 residues. V was clipped by 8 bases and J by 6 bases, with 20 bases between them. The CDR3 region has the DNA TGCGCCAGCCTTATATGCAGGCAGATGATCAATGAGCAGTTCTTC. Its protein product is CASLICRQMINEQFF.